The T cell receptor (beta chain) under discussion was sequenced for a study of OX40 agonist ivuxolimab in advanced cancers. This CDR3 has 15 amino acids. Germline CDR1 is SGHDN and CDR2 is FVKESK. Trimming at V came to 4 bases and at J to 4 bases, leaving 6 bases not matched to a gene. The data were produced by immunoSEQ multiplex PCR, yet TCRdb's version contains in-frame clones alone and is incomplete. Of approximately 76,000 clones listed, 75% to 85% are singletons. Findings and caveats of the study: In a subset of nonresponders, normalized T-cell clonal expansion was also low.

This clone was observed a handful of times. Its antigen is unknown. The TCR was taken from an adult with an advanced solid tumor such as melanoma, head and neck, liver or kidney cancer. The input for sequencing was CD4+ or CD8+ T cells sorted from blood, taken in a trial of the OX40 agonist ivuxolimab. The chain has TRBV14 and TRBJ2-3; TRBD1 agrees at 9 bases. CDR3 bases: TGTGCCAGCAGCCGCGGACAGGGGAACGCAGATACGCAGTATTTT. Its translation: CASSRGQGNADTQYF.